These 10 T cell receptor beta chains share one sample of origin, sequenced in a study of radiotherapy plus CTLA-4 blockade in lung cancer. Using immunoSEQ multiplex PCR, the repertoire was profiled, and TCRdb retains in-frame clones only, with some absent. The sample records about 77,000 clones, 70% to 80% being singletons. The sample in question was peripheral blood, obtained from a patient treated with radiotherapy plus ipilimumab. The receptors originated from a human donor with non-small cell lung cancer whose response to radiotherapy plus ipilimumab could not be evaluated.

V is TRBV29-1 and J is TRBJ1-2, with D maybe TRBD1 (5 bases). Trimming shortened V by 7 bases and J by 3 bases, and 21 bases separated the two germline ends. The germline V gene encodes CDR1 SQVTM and CDR2 ANQGSEA. This CDR3 comprises 15 residues. In DNA form, the CDR3 reads TGCAGCGCATCCGGTTGGGCGGGGGGTGACTATGGCTACACCTTC. The encoded protein is CSASGWAGGDYGYTF.

This clone showed up just a few times. This chain joins TRBV7-8 and TRBJ2-3, with 7 nucleotides matching TRBD1. Germline assignment: CDR1 SGHVS and CDR2 FQNEAQ. Germline trimming cut 1 base from V and 6 bases from J; bases unmatched to any gene: 4. The CDR3 runs to 14 residues. CDR3 DNA: TGTGCCAGCAGCTTAGGAGAGGGGGCGGATACGCAGTATTTT. It translates to CASSLGEGADTQYF.

V usage is TRBV4-1 and J usage is TRBJ1-5; a possible D gene is TRBD1 (6 bases). Germline-derived CDR1 and CDR2 are MGHRA and YSYEKL. Deletions cut 5 bases from V and 6 bases from J, with 17 bases between. CDR3 length equals 15 residues. The CDR3 DNA reads TGCGCCAGCAGCGACTACAGGGAAATAGGTCAGCCCCAGCATTTT. Translating gives CASSDYREIGQPQHF.

This chain joins TRBV5-1 and TRBJ1-1; D remains unclear. Germline CDR1 and CDR2: SGHRS and YFSETQ. The V end was cut by 4 bases, the J end by 0 bases, with 10 bases between. This CDR3 comprises 14 residues. Here the CDR3 DNA reads TGCGCCAGCAGCCGAGAGTTAATGAACACTGAAGCTTTCTTT. The encoded protein is CASSRELMNTEAFF.

This chain links TRBV28 with TRBJ2-5; D unclear. The J call may be incorrect, as the DNA end agrees better with TRBJ2-7. From germline, CDR1 is MDHEN and CDR2 SYDVKM. There are 15 residues in the CDR3. The CDR3: CASAMESSLSYEQYF. In DNA, the CDR3 is TGTGCCAGCGCGATGGAGTCCTCACTTTCCTACGAGCAGTACTTC.

The chain combines TRBV15 with TRBJ2-3, with unresolved D. The germline V gene encodes CDR1 LNHNV and CDR2 YYDKDF (reference sequence). CDR3 length: 13 residues. V gave up 1 base and J gave up 2 bases, with 4 bases separating them. The CDR3 spells CATSRVITDTQYF. CDR3 nucleotides: TGTGCCACCAGCAGAGTAATCACAGATACGCAGTATTTT.

The V and J genes are TRBV5-6 and TRBJ2-2; 7 positions agree with TRBD1. The V and J ends lost 0 bases and 6 bases, in that order; junction bases with no gene match: 8. CDR3 length equals 16 residues. CDR1 and CDR2 (germline): SGHDT, YYEEEE. CDR3 in DNA: TGTGCCAGCAGCTTGGCCAGGGCAGGGGGTTCCGGGGAGCTGTTTTTT. Amino acid sequence: CASSLARAGGSGELFF.

V usage is TRBV4-1 and J usage is TRBJ2-1; D is undetermined. Germline V CDR1 and CDR2: MGHRA, YSYEKL. CDR3 length: 13 residues. V was trimmed by 0 bases and J by 7 bases, leaving 7 bases between them. CDR3 nucleotide sequence: TGCGCCAGCAGCCAAGACTTCCGTAATGAGCAGTTCTTC. Residues: CASSQDFRNEQFF.

The chain couples TRBV5-8 to TRBJ2-5; 8 nucleotides align to TRBD2. The junction had 8 bases not matched to a gene; V was cut back by 2 bases and J by 5 bases. Germline assignment: CDR1 SGHTS and CDR2 YDEGEE. This CDR3 has 15 amino acids. The CDR3 coding sequence is TGTGCCAGCAGCTTACCCGGGACTAGGAGTGAGACCCAGTACTTC. This translates into CASSLPGTRSETQYF.

The chain recombines TRBV4-1 with TRBJ1-3, with 7 bases matching TRBD1. J gave up 0 bases and V 5 bases, and 7 bases lay outside the gene matches. This CDR3 comprises 16 residues. CDR1 is MGHRA and CDR2 is YSYEKL in the germline V gene. DNA of the CDR3: TGCGCCAGCAGCGCACCGGGACAGAGCTCTGGAAACACCATATATTTT. Residues: CASSAPGQSSGNTIYF.